Below, 23 T cell receptor beta chains from the same sample are listed, as sequenced in a study of Graves' ophthalmopathy and Graves' hyperthyroidism (dated by TCRdb to the late 2010s). The sequencing machine was an Illumina HiSeq 2000. For repertoire sequencing, the TCR beta CDR3 regions were amplified from RNA transcripts. HTBI primers and the Qiagen OneStep RT-PCR kit were used in a first-round RT-PCR, which was followed by a second-round multiplex PCR, size selection and purification. The public reads were reprocessed in TCRdb via fastp at Q25 and MiXCR, keeping in-frame beta chains. CDR3 protein duplicates are merged, each entry listing the most common genes and DNA. Present in this sample are 150,000 to 200,000 distinct CDR3 sequences, 35% to 45% of which were seen just once. The ten largest account for approximately 8.9% of the sample. Material for sequencing was peripheral blood. The origin of the receptors is a man aged 30 to 45 with Graves' ophthalmopathy. Donor details come from another sample of the same person, matched by shared clones.

In nucleotides, the CDR3 is TGTGCTAGTGCCGCTGAAGGTGTCGTTGGGGCGAACACCGGGGAGCTGTTTTTT. It codes for CASAAEGVVGANTGELFF. The V gene is TRBV12-5, the J gene TRBJ2-2; D is ambiguous. Deletions cut 7 bases from V and 0 bases from J, with 21 bases between. CDR1 is LGHNT and CDR2 is FRNRAP in the germline V gene. The CDR3 has 18 amino acids.

This chain links TRBV5-1 with TRBJ1-2, with D possibly matching TRBD1 (5 bases). V lost 0 bases, J lost 7 bases, and 10 bases lay in between. The germline V gene has CDR1 SGHRS and CDR2 YFSETQ. The CDR3 consists of 13 residues. The DNA for the CDR3 is TGCGCCAGCAGCTTGGACAGGAAGTCTGGCTACACCTTC. Its translation is CASSLDRKSGYTF.

Turning to this clonotype: At one end the junction does not follow the germline gene, possibly because of a read error. The chain is built from TRBV4-1 and TRBJ2-5, with 14 bases aligning to TRBD2. This CDR3 has 16 amino acids. From germline, CDR1 is MGHRA and CDR2 YSYEKL. The CDR3 DNA is TGTGCCAGCAGCTCCCGGACTAGCGGGAGGAAAGAGACCCAGTACTTC. Protein sequence: CASSSRTSGRKETQYF.

This clonotype was recorded at least ten times. Relative to the germline gene, one junction end is altered; a read error may explain this. The chain combines TRBV20-1 with TRBJ2-7, with TRBD1 matching over 7 bases. This CDR3 has 15 amino acids. Germline V gene sequence: CDR1 DFQATT, CDR2 SNEGSKA (reference sequence). Here the CDR3 reads CSAGDPGQKSYEQYF. The CDR3 nucleotides are TGCAGTGCTGGAGACCCGGGACAGAAGTCCTACGAGCAGTACTTC.

This clonotype was counted ten times or more. This chain uses TRBV12-3 or TRBV12-4 with TRBJ1-1; possible D gene TRBD1, 5 bases. This CDR3 region has 12 residues. V lost 6 bases and J lost 5, with 10 bases in between. The CDR3 DNA reads as TGTGCCAGCAGGATGGGGGGGACTGAAGCTTTCTTT. It codes for CASRMGGTEAFF.

This clonotype was recorded many times. The gene calls are TRBV25-1 and TRBJ2-2, with a weak D call TRBD2 (6 bases). The CDR3 loop spans 17 amino acids. Germline V gene data show CDR1 as MGHDK and CDR2 as SYGVNS. V shed 8 bases and J shed 0 bases, with 19 bases lying between them. Written as DNA, the CDR3 is TGTGCCAGCGGGGGACCGGGGGTTTCGGCGAACACCGGGGAGCTGTTTTTT. Its translation is CASGGPGVSANTGELFF.

DNA for the CDR3: TGTGCCAGCAGTCAAGGCGTGAGGGCTGAAGCTTTCTTT. Translating it yields CASSQGVRAEAFF. This chain connects TRBV12-3 or TRBV12-4 to TRBJ1-1; D is unclear. This CDR3 is built from 13 residues. V was shortened by 5 bases and J by 6 bases, with 13 bases between the two germline ends.

This clonotype was found many times. The J gene is TRBJ2-2, the V gene TRBV6-2 or TRBV6-3; TRBD1 matches 7 bases. Trimming took 6 bases from V and 3 from J; bases not matched to a gene: 4. CDR1 MNHEY and CDR2 SVGEGT come from the germline V gene. This CDR3 is 14 amino acids long. CDR3 residues: CASRPDRDTGELFF. For the CDR3, the DNA is TGTGCCAGCAGGCCAGACAGGGACACCGGGGAGCTGTTTTTT.

V gene TRBV11-2 combines with J gene TRBJ1-1; 8 bases are shared with TRBD1. Germline assignment: CDR1 SGHAT and CDR2 FQNNGV. V shed 5 bases and J 6 bases; nucleotides not matched to a gene: 14. This CDR3 has 16 amino acids. DNA for the CDR3: TGTGCCAGCAGCCACGGACAGGGCAGGGGGAAGGCTGAAGCTTTCTTT. It encodes CASSHGQGRGKAEAFF.

This clonotype was detected many times. This chain joins TRBV7-3 and TRBJ2-4, with 8 bases matching TRBD1. This CDR3 spans 12 amino acids. Germline assignment: CDR1 SGHTA and CDR2 FQGTGA. Unmatched junction bases numbered 2, after V lost 5 bases and J lost 8 bases. DNA for the CDR3: TGTGCCAGCAGCGAACAGGGGGACATTCAGTACTTC. Translated, it gives CASSEQGDIQYF. Full variable domain (outside the CDR3, taken from reference TRBV7-3 and TRBJ2-4): GAGVSQTPSNKVTEKGKYVELRCDPISGHTALYWYRQSLGQGPEFLIYFQGTGAADDSGLPNDRFFAVRPEGSVSTLKIQRTERGDSAVYLCASSEQGDIQYFGAGTRLSVL.

The table lists this clonotype with many counts. The rearrangement links TRBV28 to TRBJ1-1, with D hard to call. The CDR3 is 13 residues long. V was clipped by 5 bases and J by 0 bases, with 7 bases between them. Germline V gives CDR1 MDHEN, CDR2 SYDVKM. CDR3 in DNA: TGTGCCAGCAGTAAGGCGCTGAACACTGAAGCTTTCTTT. Protein sequence: CASSKALNTEAFF.

The rearrangement joins TRBV7-8 to TRBJ1-2; tentative D call: TRBD1 (6 bases). Germline assignment: CDR1 SGHVS and CDR2 FQNEAQ. CDR3 size: 12 residues. With 5 bases removed from V and 13 bases from J, the gap between germline ends came to 17 bases. This CDR3 is CASSPPEQGLTF. CDR3 in DNA: TGTGCCAGCAGCCCCCCCGAACAGGGCCTCACCTTC.

The chain links TRBV3-1 to TRBJ2-7; D possibly corresponds to TRBD2 (6 bases). Germline V gene lookup returns CDR1 LGHDT and CDR2 YNNKEL (reference sequence). This CDR3 is 15 amino acids long. V lost 0 bases and J 3 bases, leaving 12 bases between the germline ends. CDR3 region: CASSQEGGRYYEQYF. The DNA of the CDR3 is TGTGCCAGCAGCCAAGAGGGAGGCAGATACTACGAGCAGTACTTC.

This clonotype was detected many times. This sequence joins TRBV24-1 and TRBJ1-1, with D perhaps matching TRBD1 (6 bases). Per the germline V gene, CDR1 is KGHDR and CDR2 is SFDVKD. The V end lost 7 bases, the J end lost 3 bases, and 11 bases lay between the germline ends. This CDR3 region has 13 residues. The CDR3 region has the DNA TGTGCCACCAGCGAGACAGGAGACACTGAAGCTTTCTTT. It specifies CATSETGDTEAFF.

Many counts were recorded for this clonotype. The chain links TRBV12-3 or TRBV12-4 to TRBJ2-2, with 8 bases matching TRBD1. The CDR3 runs to 15 residues. J was trimmed by 5 bases and V by 3 bases; bases with no gene match: 5. CDR3 bases: TGTGCCAGCAGTTTTGGCAGGGGGCGAACCGGGGAGCTGTTTTTT. This gives the protein CASSFGRGRTGELFF.

The chain joins TRBV27 to TRBJ1-1; D gene unclear. Trimming removed 6 bases from V and 5 bases from J, with 13 bases in between. Germline V gives CDR1 MNHEY, CDR2 SMNVEV (reference sequence). CDR3 size: 13 residues. CDR3 protein: CASRIRTETEAFF. The DNA for the CDR3 is TGTGCCAGCAGGATTCGGACCGAGACTGAAGCTTTCTTT.

This rearrangement joins TRBV28 to TRBJ2-7, with 14 bases aligning to TRBD2. The CDR3 has 15 residues. V dropped 7 bases and J dropped 5; count of bases not matched to a gene: 7. Germline assignment: CDR1 MDHEN and CDR2 SYDVKM. The CDR3 bases are TGTGCCAGCATAAGCCCGGGACTAGCGGGAGACGAGCAGTACTTC. Translated: CASISPGLAGDEQYF.

Many counts were recorded for this clonotype. This chain connects TRBV2 to TRBJ1-1; weak D call: TRBD1 (5 bases). The V gene lost 6 bases and the J gene lost 1 base, with 15 bases spanning the gap. Germline-derived CDR1 and CDR2 are SNHLY and FYNNEI. CDR3 size: 15 residues. This chain's CDR3 is CASRTVWGPNTEAFF. The CDR3 DNA sequence: TGTGCCAGCAGGACAGTCTGGGGCCCGAACACTGAAGCTTTCTTT.

This clonotype was seen many times. J is TRBJ2-7 and V is TRBV2; 7 bases are a match to TRBD1. Trimming removed 6 bases from V and 9 bases from J; junction bases left unmatched: 11. This CDR3 is built from 13 residues. The germline V gene encodes CDR1 SNHLY and CDR2 FYNNEI. In DNA, the CDR3 is TGTGCCAGCAGCTCGGGACAGCGACTTTGGCAGTACTTC. Translation gives CASSSGQRLWQYF. The full variable domain, in which reference TRBV2 and TRBJ2-7 provide the parts outside the CDR3, is EPEVTQTPSHQVTQMGQEVILRCVPISNHLYFYWYRQILGQKVEFLVSFYNNEISEKSEIFDDQFSVERPDGSNFTLKIRSTKLEDSAMYFCASSSGQRLWQYFGPGTRLTVT.

The CDR3 DNA is TGTGCCAGCAGCCAAGGACAGTTTCTTTGCCAAGAGACCCAGTACTTC. This translates into CASSQGQFLCQETQYF. The chain employs TRBV7-2 and TRBJ2-5; possibly TRBD1 for D (6 bases). From germline, CDR1 is SGHTA and CDR2 FQGNSA. Trimming removed 5 bases from V and 1 base from J, with 17 bases in between. This CDR3 has 16 amino acids. The variable domain in full, with the rest retrieved from reference TRBV7-2 and TRBJ2-5, is GAGVSQSPSNKVTEKGKDVELRCDPISGHTALYWYRQSLGQGLEFLIYFQGNSAPDKSGLPSDRFSAERTGGSVSTLTIQRTQQEDSAVYLCASSQGQFLCQETQYFGPGTRLLVL.

This clonotype occurred a few times. The chain couples TRBV6-2 or TRBV6-3 to TRBJ2-7; D tentatively fits TRBD1 or TRBD2 (5 bases each). Near its end, the DNA agrees better with TRBJ2-5, so the J call may be wrong. CDR1 and CDR2 (germline): MNHEY, SVGEGT. CDR3 length equals 13 residues. For the CDR3, the DNA is TGTGCCAGCAGTTTCAAGGGGAGAGAGACCCAGTACTTC. Encoded protein: CASSFKGRETQYF.

The chain uses TRBV12-3 or TRBV12-4 and TRBJ2-2; possibly TRBD2 for D (5 bases). V lost 5 bases and J lost 0, with 10 bases in between. The CDR3 runs 15 residues. CDR3 loop: CASSPGLTNTGELFF. As DNA, the CDR3 is TGTGCCAGCAGTCCCGGACTTACGAACACCGGGGAGCTGTTTTTT.

This clonotype showed up many times. The V gene is TRBV9, the J gene TRBJ1-2; TRBD1 might be the D (5 bases). V gave up 3 bases and J gave up 0 bases, with 9 bases separating them. The germline CDR1 and CDR2 sequences are SGDLS and YYNGEE. The CDR3 has 14 amino acids. CDR3 amino acids: CASSGGTTNYGYTF. In nucleotides, the CDR3 is TGTGCCAGCAGCGGGGGCACCACTAACTATGGCTACACCTTC.